This T cell receptor (beta chain) was recovered during a study of OX40 agonist ivuxolimab in advanced cancers. Study as a whole: The dose-escalation cohort was approximately 85% male, with a mean age of about 56 years, ranging roughly 23 to 79. Earlier anti-PD-1, anti-PD-L1 or anti-CTLA-4 therapy was permitted; 30% to 50% had received some.

Germline V lookup: CDR1 MNHEY, CDR2 SMNVEV (reference sequence). Trimming cost V 6 bases and J 7 bases; bases outside gene matches: 6. There are 15 residues in the CDR3. Patients were ineligible given autoimmune disease history or systemic immunosuppression. Some clones are missing from TCRdb's copy, which holds only in-frame ones; the method was immunoSEQ multiplex PCR. The profile shows about 48,000 clones, over 75% of them singletons. The source of this sequence is an adult with an advanced solid tumor such as melanoma, head and neck, liver or kidney cancer. The chain links TRBV27 to TRBJ2-2, with 12 bases fitting TRBD2. Specimen: CD4+ or CD8+ T cells sorted from blood, collected in a trial of the OX40 agonist ivuxolimab. The CDR3: CASRTGTSGLGELFF. CDR3 coding DNA: TGTGCCAGCAGAACCGGGACTAGCGGGCTCGGGGAGCTGTTTTTT.